The text below deals with one T cell receptor beta chain. Its recognized antigen is unknown. Nothing much larger sits one base from this clone, and base qualities are not available. This entry belongs to a study of T cells in Graves' hyperthyroidism and ophthalmopathy (dated by TCRdb to the late 2010s). For the study in its entirety: Peripheral blood samples were taken at initial diagnosis, before any treatment was given. To identify distinguishing TCR V-J signatures, a discovery cohort of some 99 patients was used, comprising 40 to 45 with Graves' ophthalmopathy and under 60 with stable Graves' hyperthyroidism. Whether ophthalmopathy could be predicted prospectively was tested in an independent validation cohort made up of 18 to 20 hyperthyroidism patients plus 17 patients who later progressed to ophthalmopathy. The roughly 94 discovery patients were randomly split 7:3 into training and test sets. The study also compared thyroid tissue and blood T-cell repertoires from a handful of Graves' hyperthyroidism patients. Once sampling was done, hyperthyroidism patients were given methimazole at a starting dose of 30 mg daily, whereas ophthalmopathy patients were given high-dose intravenous methylprednisolone. The paper describes TCR Vbeta CDR3 sequencing of about 140 peripheral blood samples, made up of roughly 45 ophthalmopathy patients, some 80 hyperthyroidism patients and about 17 progressor patients. Overall results and qualifications from the work: Most expanded thyroid clonotypes (frequency above 0.001) were also detected in blood, suggesting blood repertoires may reflect thyroid immune responses. During validation, the model predicted progression to ophthalmopathy a median of around 6 months ahead of onset, with roughly 65% sensitivity and about 72% specificity. Sample size was not statistically predetermined, and blinding of investigators to group allocation was not performed. A 13 V-J signature model separated ophthalmopathy from stable hyperthyroidism, with around 91% sensitivity and 81.08% specificity in cross-validation and 80%/75% in testing.

V is trimmed back by 0 bases and J by 3 bases, and the junction contains 7 bases that no gene match accounts for. Looking up the germline V gene (reference sequence) yields CDR1 LGHDT and CDR2 YNNKEL. The CDR3 spans 16 residues, from the cysteine through the phenylalanine. Of all the DNA, just the CDR3 is kept, 48 bases in frame from base 1. A patient counted as having stable Graves' hyperthyroidism if no progression to ophthalmopathy occurred over 18 months of follow-up. Hyperthyroidism patients were newly diagnosed, with disease duration under 2 months, and aged 18 to 65 years. The study excluded patients with uncontrolled infections, other autoimmune diseases, pregnancy or lactation. Diagnoses were established on the basis of clinical symptoms, serum thyroxine and TRAb, thyroid ultrasound, and orbital computed tomography. PBMCs were separated from roughly 10 ml of fresh peripheral blood using Ficoll-Paque density gradient centrifugation. Total RNA was extracted with Trizol reagent, and quality was checked on an Agilent 2100 Bioanalyzer.

Amplification of TCR beta CDR3 regions was carried out from RNA transcripts. For the first round of RT-PCR on the TCR CDR3, the HTBI primer set was used together with the Qiagen OneStep RT-PCR kit. The libraries were constructed in a second round of multiplex PCR and then size-selected and purified. Sequencing of the libraries was done on an Illumina HiSeq2000 using paired-end 100 bp reads. Under the source paper's analysis protocol: SOAPnuke was used to process the raw data, removing reads that contained adapters or uncalled bases, had a mean Phred below 15, or lacked an exact match to the constant primer or identifier. High-quality paired reads were merged using COPE v1.2.5, and each unique nucleotide sequence was defined as a clonotype. MiTCR v1.1 was used to align clonotypes to the IMGT TRBV, TRBD and TRBJ reference segments. The analysis was restricted to V-J combinations with a frequency above 0.0001, which together covered 99% to 99.2% of the repertoires. The TCS score was defined as F50 (clonal expansion) divided by E x V (chaos), with BLOSUM62-based TCRdist calculated between CDR3 peptides within each V-J. Welch's t-statistics and random forest reduced just over 500 V-J features to 10 to 15, which were used in a naive Bayes classifier (R e1071). TCRdb reprocessed the public reads (quality trimming at Q25 with fastp, clone calling with MiXCR) and kept in-frame beta chains. Rows are unified per CDR3 protein, each entry keeping the most common DNA and genes. TCRdb's processing, not the study's, gives the V and J calls here. This sample lists 450,000 to 600,000 distinct CDR3 sequences; 13% to 15% were detected once. The ten largest clonotypes hold approximately 13% of the sample.

This clonotype originated in a woman aged 40 to 55 with Graves' hyperthyroidism. Source material: blood. The chain was built from TRBV3-1 and TRBJ2-7; 8 bases in between match TRBD2. CDR3 loop: CASSQDSASGSYEQYF. The DNA is as follows: TGTGCCAGCAGCCAAGATTCGGCCAGCGGGAGCTACGAGCAGTACTTC.